What follows are 9 T cell receptor beta chains derived from one specimen sequenced in a study of OX40 agonist ivuxolimab in advanced cancers. This table comes from immunoSEQ multiplex PCR, and its TCRdb copy is limited to in-frame clones, with some not included. The data show 90,000 or so clones, 89% seen once. Material: CD4+ or CD8+ T cells sorted from blood, obtained in a trial of the OX40 agonist ivuxolimab. The receptors shown here come from an adult with an advanced solid tumor such as melanoma, head and neck, liver or kidney cancer.

The chain uses TRBV6-6 and TRBJ2-7, with TRBD2 matching 14 bases. The CDR3 has 14 amino acids. CDR1 is MNHNY and CDR2 is SVGAGI in the germline V gene (reference sequence). V shed 2 bases, J shed 11 bases, and the junction held 5 bases outside the gene matches. CDR3 nucleotides: TGTGCCAGCAGTTACGGGACTAGCGGGAGTGGGGAGTACTTC. This encodes CASSYGTSGSGEYF.

The chain joins TRBV4-1 to TRBJ2-5, with D possibly matching TRBD1 (6 bases). The CDR3 runs to 18 residues. V was cut by 1 base and J by 5 bases, with 23 bases left in between. Germline assignment: CDR1 MGHRA and CDR2 YSYEKL. CDR3 protein: CASSQAPQPLTGRETQYF. The CDR3, as DNA: TGCGCCAGCAGCCAAGCCCCCCAACCATTGACAGGTCGGGAGACCCAGTACTTC.

The chain links TRBV5-5 to TRBJ1-2; no clear D. The CDR3 has 11 amino acids. CDR1 SGHKS and CDR2 YYEKEE come from the germline V gene (reference sequence). V was trimmed by 4 bases and J by 8 bases, leaving 9 bases between them. CDR3 DNA: TGTGCCAGCAGCCCCCTCGAAGGCTACACCTTC. It encodes CASSPLEGYTF.

CDR3 residues: CASSLARVSPLHF. The CDR3 bases are TGTGCCAGCAGCTTGGCCAGGGTTTCACCCCTCCACTTT. This chain joins TRBV7-2 and TRBJ1-6; D perhaps matches TRBD1 (5 bases). The CDR3 has 13 residues. V was pared by 3 bases and J by 9 bases, with 9 bases between. Germline-derived CDR1 and CDR2 are SGHTA and FQGNSA.

CDR3 loop: CASSYRPVAGPYEQYF. The CDR3 DNA sequence: TGTGCCAGCAGTTACCGACCTGTAGCGGGGCCGTACGAGCAGTACTTC. V is TRBV27 and J is TRBJ2-7; 8 bases fit TRBD2. The length of the CDR3 is 16 residues. The germline gives CDR1 MNHEY, CDR2 SMNVEV (reference sequence). The V and J ends lost 4 bases and 4 bases, in that order; junction bases with no gene match: 12.

This clone was found once. V and J are TRBV27 and TRBJ1-2, with D tentatively TRBD1 (5 bases). V lost 4 bases, J lost 8 bases, and 14 bases lay in between. Germline CDR1 and CDR2: MNHEY and SMNVEV (reference sequence). This CDR3 comprises 13 residues. CDR3: CASSWGRGSGYTF. CDR3 nucleotide sequence: TGTGCCAGCAGTTGGGGACGGGGATCGGGCTACACCTTC.

The genes are TRBV7-6 and TRBJ2-7; D uncertain. This CDR3 region has 14 residues. Trimming left V 5 bases short and J 1 base short, with 12 bases between. CDR1 and CDR2 (germline): SGHVS, FNYEAQ. CDR3 sequence (DNA): TGTGCCAGCAGCCCCCTAGACACTTCCTACGAGCAGTACTTC. Its protein product is CASSPLDTSYEQYF.

The rearrangement uses TRBV28 and TRBJ1-3, with unresolved D. Germline CDR1 is MDHEN and CDR2 is SYDVKM. V was pared by 8 bases and J by 1 base, with 9 bases between. The CDR3 has 13 amino acids. This CDR3 is CASHEVSGNTIYF. The DNA for the CDR3 is TGTGCCAGCCATGAGGTGTCTGGAAACACCATATATTTT.

Of note for this clone: This sample includes further DNA sequences coding for the same CDR3. The chain is built from TRBV9 and TRBJ2-2; no firm D call. Germline-derived CDR1 and CDR2 are SGDLS and YYNGEE. CDR3 size: 15 residues. V lost 0 bases and J 1 base, leaving 7 bases between the germline ends. The CDR3 reads CASSVGGMNTGELFF. The CDR3 bases are TGTGCCAGCAGCGTAGGAGGAATGAACACCGGGGAGCTGTTTTTT.